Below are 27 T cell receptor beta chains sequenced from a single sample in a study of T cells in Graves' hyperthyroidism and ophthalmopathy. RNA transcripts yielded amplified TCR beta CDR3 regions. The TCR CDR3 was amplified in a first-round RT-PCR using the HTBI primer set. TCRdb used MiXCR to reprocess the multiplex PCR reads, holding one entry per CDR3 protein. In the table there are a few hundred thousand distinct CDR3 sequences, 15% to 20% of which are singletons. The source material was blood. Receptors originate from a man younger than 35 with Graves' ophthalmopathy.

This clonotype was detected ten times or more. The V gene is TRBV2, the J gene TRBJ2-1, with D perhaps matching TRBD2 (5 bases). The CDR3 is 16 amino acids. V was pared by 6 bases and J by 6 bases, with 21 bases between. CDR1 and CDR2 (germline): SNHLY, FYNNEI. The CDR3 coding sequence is TGTGCCAGCAGCCCACTGGACGAGCGAGGGAGCAATGAGCAGTTCTTC. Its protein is CASSPLDERGSNEQFF.

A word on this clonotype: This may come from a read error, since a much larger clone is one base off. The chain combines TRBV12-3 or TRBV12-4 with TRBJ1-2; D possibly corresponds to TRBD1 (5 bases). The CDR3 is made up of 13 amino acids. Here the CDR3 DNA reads TGTGCCAGCGGTTTAGGGGCGCAGCCTGGCTACACCTTC. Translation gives CASGLGAQPGYTF.

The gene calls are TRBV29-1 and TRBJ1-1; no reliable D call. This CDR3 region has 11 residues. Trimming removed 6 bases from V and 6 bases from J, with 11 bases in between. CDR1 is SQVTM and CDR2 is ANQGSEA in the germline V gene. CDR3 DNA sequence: TGCAGCGTCCCCCCGGACCCTGAAGCTTTCTTT. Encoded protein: CSVPPDPEAFF.

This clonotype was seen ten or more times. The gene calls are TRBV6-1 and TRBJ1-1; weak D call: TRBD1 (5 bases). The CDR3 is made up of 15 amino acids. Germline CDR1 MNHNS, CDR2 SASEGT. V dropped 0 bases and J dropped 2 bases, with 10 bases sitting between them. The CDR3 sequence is CASSEAGGINTEAFF. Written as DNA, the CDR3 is TGTGCCAGCAGTGAAGCGGGGGGTATAAACACTGAAGCTTTCTTT.

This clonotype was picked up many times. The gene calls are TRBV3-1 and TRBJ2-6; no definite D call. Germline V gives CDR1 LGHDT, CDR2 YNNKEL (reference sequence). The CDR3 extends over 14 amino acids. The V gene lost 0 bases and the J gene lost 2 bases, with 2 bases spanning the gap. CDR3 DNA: TGTGCCAGCAGCCAAGAGCCTGGGGCCAACGTCCTGACTTTC. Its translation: CASSQEPGANVLTF.

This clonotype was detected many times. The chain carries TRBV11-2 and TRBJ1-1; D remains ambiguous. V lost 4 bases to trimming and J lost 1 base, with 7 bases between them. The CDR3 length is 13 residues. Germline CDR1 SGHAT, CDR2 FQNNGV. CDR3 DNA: TGTGCCAGCAGCTGGGGTTCGAACACTGAAGCTTTCTTT. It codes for CASSWGSNTEAFF. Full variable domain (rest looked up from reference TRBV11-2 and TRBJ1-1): EAGVAQSPRYKIIEKRQSVAFWCNPISGHATLYWYQQILGQGPKLLIQFQNNGVVDDSQLPKDRFSAERLKGVDSTLKIQPAKLEDSAVYLCASSWGSNTEAFFGQGTRLTVV.

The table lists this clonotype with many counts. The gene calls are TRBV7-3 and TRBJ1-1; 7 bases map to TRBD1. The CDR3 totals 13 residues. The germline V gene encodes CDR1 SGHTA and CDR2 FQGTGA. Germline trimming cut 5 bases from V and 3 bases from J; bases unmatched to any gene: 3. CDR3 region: CASSDRVDTEAFF. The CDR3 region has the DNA TGTGCCAGCAGCGACAGGGTCGACACTGAAGCTTTCTTT.

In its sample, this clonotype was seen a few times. CDR3 nucleotides: TGTGCCAGCAGCCCCCGGGACACTCCTGGGGAAAAACTGTTTTTT. Its translation: CASSPRDTPGEKLFF. The chain uses TRBV7-9 and TRBJ1-4, with a weak D call TRBD1 (6 bases). Germline CDR1 is SEHNR and CDR2 is FQNEAQ (reference sequence). The CDR3 consists of 15 residues. V shed 5 bases and J shed 8 bases, with 18 bases lying between them. Supplemented by reference TRBV7-9 and TRBJ1-4, the full variable domain reads DTGVSQNPRHKITKRGQNVTFRCDPISEHNRLYWYRQTLGQGPEFLTYFQNEAQLEKSRLLSDRFSAERPKGSFSTLEIQRTEQGDSAMYLCASSPRDTPGEKLFFGSGTQLSVL.

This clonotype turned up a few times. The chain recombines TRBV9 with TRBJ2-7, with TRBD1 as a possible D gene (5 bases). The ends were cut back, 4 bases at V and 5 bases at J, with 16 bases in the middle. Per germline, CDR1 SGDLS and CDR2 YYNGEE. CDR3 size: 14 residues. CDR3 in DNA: TGTGCCAGCAGCTCAACCGGACATGTCGACGAGCAGTACTTC. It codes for CASSSTGHVDEQYF.

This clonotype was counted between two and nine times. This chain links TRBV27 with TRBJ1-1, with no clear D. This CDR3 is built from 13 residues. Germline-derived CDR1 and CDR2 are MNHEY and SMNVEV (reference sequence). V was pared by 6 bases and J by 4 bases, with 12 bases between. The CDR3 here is CASRVKTGTEAFF. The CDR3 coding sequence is TGTGCCAGCAGGGTCAAAACCGGCACTGAAGCTTTCTTT.

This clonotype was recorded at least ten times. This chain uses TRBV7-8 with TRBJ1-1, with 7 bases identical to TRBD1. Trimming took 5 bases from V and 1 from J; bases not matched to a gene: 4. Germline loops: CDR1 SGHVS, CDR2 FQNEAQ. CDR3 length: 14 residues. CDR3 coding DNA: TGTGCCAGCAGCCCGGACAGGCAGAACACTGAAGCTTTCTTT. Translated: CASSPDRQNTEAFF.

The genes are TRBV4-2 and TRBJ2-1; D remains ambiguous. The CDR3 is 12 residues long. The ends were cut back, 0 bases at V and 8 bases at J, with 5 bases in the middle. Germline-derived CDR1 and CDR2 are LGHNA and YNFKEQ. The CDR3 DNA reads TGTGCCAGCAGCCAAGACGGGTATGAGCAGTTCTTC. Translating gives CASSQDGYEQFF.

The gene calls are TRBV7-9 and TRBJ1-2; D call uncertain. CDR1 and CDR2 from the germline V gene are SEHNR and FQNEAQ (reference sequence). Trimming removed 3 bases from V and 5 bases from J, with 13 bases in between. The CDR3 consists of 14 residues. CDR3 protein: CASSLEDGAYGYTF. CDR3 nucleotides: TGTGCCAGCAGCTTGGAGGACGGAGCGTATGGCTACACCTTC.

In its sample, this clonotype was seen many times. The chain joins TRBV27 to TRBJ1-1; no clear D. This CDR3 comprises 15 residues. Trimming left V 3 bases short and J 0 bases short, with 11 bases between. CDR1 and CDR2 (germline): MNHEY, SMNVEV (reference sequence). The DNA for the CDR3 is TGTGCCAGCAGTTTCCTTCCGCAACTGAACACTGAAGCTTTCTTT. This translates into CASSFLPQLNTEAFF.

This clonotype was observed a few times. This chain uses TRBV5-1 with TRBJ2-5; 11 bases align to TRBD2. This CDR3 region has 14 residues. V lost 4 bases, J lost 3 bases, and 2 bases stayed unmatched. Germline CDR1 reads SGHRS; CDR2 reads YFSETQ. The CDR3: CASSQTSGEETQYF. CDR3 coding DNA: TGCGCCAGCAGCCAGACTAGCGGGGAAGAGACCCAGTACTTC.

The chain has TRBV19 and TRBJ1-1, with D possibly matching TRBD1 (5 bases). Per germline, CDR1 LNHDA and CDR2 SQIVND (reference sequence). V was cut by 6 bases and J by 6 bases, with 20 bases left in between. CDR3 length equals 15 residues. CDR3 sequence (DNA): TGTGCCAGTAGGAACATAGACAGTGGAGGACCTGAAGCTTTCTTT. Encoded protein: CASRNIDSGGPEAFF.

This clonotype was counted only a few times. The CDR3 coding sequence is TGTGCCAGCAGCTTGTTCCTAGCTAACAATGAGCAGTTCTTC. Protein: CASSLFLANNEQFF. The chain is built from TRBV5-4 and TRBJ2-1; possibly TRBD2 for D (5 bases). This CDR3 has 14 residues. Germline values: CDR1 SGHNT, CDR2 YYREEE (reference sequence). With 1 base removed from V and 5 bases from J, the gap between germline ends came to 10 bases.

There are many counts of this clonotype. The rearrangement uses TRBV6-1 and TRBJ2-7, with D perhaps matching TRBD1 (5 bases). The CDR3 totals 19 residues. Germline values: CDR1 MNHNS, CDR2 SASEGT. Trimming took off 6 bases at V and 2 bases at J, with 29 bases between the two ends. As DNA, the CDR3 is TGTGCCAGCAGCCACCCACGGGCCAGGGAAAATCGGAACCCCTACGAGCAGTACTTC. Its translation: CASSHPRARENRNPYEQYF.

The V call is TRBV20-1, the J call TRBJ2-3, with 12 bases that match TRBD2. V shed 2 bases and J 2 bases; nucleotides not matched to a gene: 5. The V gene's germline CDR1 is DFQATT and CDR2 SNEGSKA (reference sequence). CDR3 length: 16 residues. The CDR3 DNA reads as TGCAGTGCTAGAACAAGGACTAGCGGGGACACAGATACGCAGTATTTT. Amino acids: CSARTRTSGDTDTQYF.

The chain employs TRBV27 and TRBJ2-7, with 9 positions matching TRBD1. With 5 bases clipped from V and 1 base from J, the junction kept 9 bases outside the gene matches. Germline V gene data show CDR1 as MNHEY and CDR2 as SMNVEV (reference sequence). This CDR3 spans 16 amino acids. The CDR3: CASSLKAGTGSYEQYF. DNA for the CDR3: TGTGCCAGCAGTCTCAAAGCCGGGACAGGGTCCTACGAGCAGTACTTC.

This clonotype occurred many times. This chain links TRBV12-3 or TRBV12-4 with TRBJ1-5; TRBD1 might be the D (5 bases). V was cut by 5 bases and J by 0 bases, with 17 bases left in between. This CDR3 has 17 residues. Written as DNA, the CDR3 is TGTGCCAGCAGTCCTCGGGCGGGACCGACTAGCAATCAGCCCCAGCATTTT. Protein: CASSPRAGPTSNQPQHF.

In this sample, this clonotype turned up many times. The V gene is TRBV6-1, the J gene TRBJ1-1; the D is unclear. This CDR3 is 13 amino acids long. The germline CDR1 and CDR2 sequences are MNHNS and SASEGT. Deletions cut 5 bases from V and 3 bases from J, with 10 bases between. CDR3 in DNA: TGTGCCAGCAGTTCTAGGACGGACACTGAAGCTTTCTTT. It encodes CASSSRTDTEAFF.

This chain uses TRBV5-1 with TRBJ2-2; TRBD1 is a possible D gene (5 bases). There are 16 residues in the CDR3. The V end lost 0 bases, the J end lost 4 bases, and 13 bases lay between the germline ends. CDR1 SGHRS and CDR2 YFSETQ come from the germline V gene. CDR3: CASSLAQGLGTGELFF. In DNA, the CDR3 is TGCGCCAGCAGCTTGGCCCAGGGTTTGGGCACCGGGGAGCTGTTTTTT.

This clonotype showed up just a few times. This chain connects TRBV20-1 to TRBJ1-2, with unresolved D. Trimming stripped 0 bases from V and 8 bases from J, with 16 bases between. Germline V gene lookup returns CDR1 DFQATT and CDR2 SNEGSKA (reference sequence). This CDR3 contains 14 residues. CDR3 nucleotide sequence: TGCAGTGCTAGAGATATTTCGGTTAGCGTGGGCTACACCTTC. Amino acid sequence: CSARDISVSVGYTF.

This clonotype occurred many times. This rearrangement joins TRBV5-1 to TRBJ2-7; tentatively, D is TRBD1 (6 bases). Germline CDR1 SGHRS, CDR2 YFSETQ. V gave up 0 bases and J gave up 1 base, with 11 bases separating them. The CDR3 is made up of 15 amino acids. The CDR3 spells CASSLESGTSYEQYF. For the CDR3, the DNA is TGCGCCAGCAGCTTGGAGTCAGGGACATCCTACGAGCAGTACTTC.

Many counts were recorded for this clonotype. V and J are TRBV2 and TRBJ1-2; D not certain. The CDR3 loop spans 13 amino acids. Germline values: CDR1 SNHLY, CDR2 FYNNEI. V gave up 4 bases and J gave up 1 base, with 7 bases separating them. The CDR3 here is CASSGGVNYGYTF. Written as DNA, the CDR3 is TGTGCCAGCAGTGGCGGGGTTAACTATGGCTACACCTTC.

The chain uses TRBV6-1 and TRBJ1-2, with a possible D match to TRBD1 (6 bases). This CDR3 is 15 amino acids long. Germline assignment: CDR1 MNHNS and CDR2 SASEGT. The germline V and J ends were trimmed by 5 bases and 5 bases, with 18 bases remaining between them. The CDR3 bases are TGTGCCAGCAGTCAGTTGAGGGGGGTGATTTATGGCTACACCTTC. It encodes CASSQLRGVIYGYTF.